The 27 T cell receptor beta chains listed next were all sequenced from one sample in a study of graft-versus-host responses after intestinal transplantation. These receptors are not linked to any known antigen. The data were produced by immunoSEQ multiplex PCR, yet TCRdb's version contains in-frame clones alone and is incomplete. The table records some 87,000 clones, 85% to 95% of them present only once. The sample here was unstimulated CD8+ T cells sorted from spleen or lymph node cells, taken before transplant. These receptors came from a human donor who was the organ donor for an intestinal transplant.

The chain is built from TRBV28 and TRBJ1-4; unclear D gene. The CDR3 extends over 14 amino acids. Germline-derived CDR1 and CDR2 are MDHEN and SYDVKM. The V end was cut by 6 bases, the J end by 3 bases, with 11 bases between. The CDR3 is CASSLPAANEKLFF. The CDR3 region has the DNA TGTGCCAGCAGCCTGCCTGCAGCTAATGAAAAACTGTTTTTT.

The rearrangement links TRBV4-1 to TRBJ2-2, with TRBD2 matching 7 bases. The CDR3 loop spans 17 amino acids. The germline V gene has CDR1 MGHRA and CDR2 YSYEKL. The V segment lost 7 bases and the J segment 2 bases; nucleotides outside the gene matches: 13. The CDR3 DNA reads as TGCGCCAGCACCCCCCGAGGCCGCGGGGGAAACACCGGGGAGCTGTTTTTT. It yields the protein CASTPRGRGGNTGELFF.

The chain couples TRBV29-1 to TRBJ1-2; D is unresolved. Germline V gene lookup returns CDR1 SQVTM and CDR2 ANQGSEA. The CDR3 runs 12 residues. The V end lost 4 bases, the J end lost 1 base, and 7 bases lay between the germline ends. This CDR3 reads CSVAAGNYGYTF. DNA of the CDR3: TGCAGCGTTGCCGCGGGTAACTATGGCTACACCTTC. The full variable domain, rest sourced from reference TRBV29-1 and TRBJ1-2, is SAVISQKPSRDICQRGTSLTIQCQVDSQVTMMFWYRQQPGQSLTLIATANQGSEATYESGFVIDKFPISRPNLTFSTLTVSNMSPEDSSIYLCSVAAGNYGYTFGSGTRLTVV.

This clone appeared once. The chain joins TRBV19 to TRBJ2-7; 10 bases align to TRBD2. Trimming at V came to 4 bases and at J to 2 bases, leaving 2 bases not matched to a gene. The length of the CDR3 is 14 residues. Germline CDR1 and CDR2: LNHDA and SQIVND (reference sequence). CDR3 nucleotides: TGTGCCAGTAGTAAGCGGGAGGGAACCTACGAGCAGTACTTC. Protein: CASSKREGTYEQYF.

The chain recombines TRBV2 with TRBJ2-1, with D possibly matching TRBD2 (6 bases). Germline lookup yields CDR1 SNHLY and CDR2 FYNNEI. The CDR3 is made up of 15 amino acids. Trimming cost V 11 bases and J 0 bases, with 17 bases left between them. CDR3 protein: CAGEERASSYNEQFF. The CDR3 nucleotides are TGTGCCGGGGAGGAGCGGGCCAGCTCCTACAATGAGCAGTTCTTC.

The chain carries TRBV6-1 and TRBJ1-4; 10 bases map to TRBD1. The CDR3 loop spans 13 amino acids. The V and J ends lost 6 bases and 8 bases, in that order; junction bases with no gene match: 3. Germline V lookup: CDR1 MNHNS, CDR2 SASEGT. The CDR3 sequence is CASRTGGREKLFF. The CDR3 coding sequence is TGTGCCAGCAGGACAGGGGGCAGGGAAAAACTGTTTTTT.

This rearrangement joins TRBV7-3 to TRBJ2-5, with TRBD1 as a possible D gene (5 bases). V lost 2 bases and J lost 4, with 14 bases in between. CDR3 length: 15 residues. Germline values: CDR1 SGHTA, CDR2 FQGTGA. The CDR3 loop reads CASSLFPAGRETQYF. CDR3 nucleotides: TGTGCCAGCAGCTTATTCCCCGCAGGGCGAGAGACCCAGTACTTC. The full variable domain, with the rest looked up from reference TRBV7-3 and TRBJ2-5, is GAGVSQTPSNKVTEKGKYVELRCDPISGHTALYWYRQSLGQGPEFLIYFQGTGAADDSGLPNDRFFAVRPEGSVSTLKIQRTERGDSAVYLCASSLFPAGRETQYFGPGTRLLVL.

The CDR3 spells CASSPPGSRNEQYF. The CDR3 DNA sequence: TGTGCCAGCAGCCCCCCCGGTTCGCGGAACGAGCAGTACTTC. The chain is built from TRBV7-9 and TRBJ2-7; D is unclear. V was clipped by 5 bases and J by 5 bases, with 16 bases between them. The V gene's germline CDR1 is SEHNR and CDR2 FQNEAQ (reference sequence). The CDR3 has 14 amino acids.

The chain is built from TRBV7-9 and TRBJ2-7; D is possibly TRBD2 (6 bases). V was shortened by 0 bases and J by 2 bases, with 8 bases between the two germline ends. This CDR3 is built from 14 residues. Germline V gene data show CDR1 as SEHNR and CDR2 as FQNEAQ (reference sequence). CDR3 nucleotide sequence: TGTGCCAGCAGCTTAGCGCGGGGCGCCTACGAGCAGTACTTC. It codes for CASSLARGAYEQYF.

The count of this clone is one. The chain employs TRBV27 and TRBJ2-1, with 15 bases fitting TRBD2. Trimming at V came to 7 bases and at J to 7 bases, leaving 11 bases not matched to a gene. The length of the CDR3 is 17 residues. From germline, CDR1 is MNHEY and CDR2 SMNVEV (reference sequence). For the CDR3, the DNA is TGTGCCAGCACCTTGGGACTAGCGGGAGGACCTGGGAATGAGCAGTTCTTC. It codes for CASTLGLAGGPGNEQFF.

The gene calls are TRBV4-2 and TRBJ2-5; TRBD2 aligns across 12 bases. There are 18 residues in the CDR3. The germline V gene has CDR1 LGHNA and CDR2 YNFKEQ. V dropped 1 base and J dropped 4; count of bases not matched to a gene: 10. The CDR3 DNA follows: TGTGCCAGCAGCCAAGGCTTGGGGCTAGCGGGGGGGCCAGAGACCCAGTACTTC. Its translation is CASSQGLGLAGGPETQYF.

This clone has just one count. The CDR3 here is CASSNSEAWETQYF. CDR3 bases: TGTGCCAGTAGTAACTCCGAGGCCTGGGAGACCCAGTACTTC. The V and J genes are TRBV19 and TRBJ2-5; no firm D call. Germline loops: CDR1 LNHDA, CDR2 SQIVND (reference sequence). V was pared by 4 bases and J by 5 bases, with 14 bases between. This CDR3 spans 14 amino acids.

This chain connects TRBV6-5 to TRBJ1-2, with 8 bases lining up with TRBD1. With 5 bases clipped from V and 5 bases from J, the junction kept 4 bases outside the gene matches. The CDR3 totals 13 residues. In germline, CDR1 is MNHEY, CDR2 SVGAGI. The CDR3 bases are TGTGCCAGCAGTACTTGGACAGGGTATGGCTACACCTTC. It encodes CASSTWTGYGYTF.

The chain employs TRBV13 and TRBJ1-1; no definite D call. This CDR3 spans 14 amino acids. In germline, CDR1 is PRHDT, CDR2 FYEKMQ (reference sequence). The V and J ends lost 5 bases and 0 bases respectively, with 10 bases between them. The CDR3: CASSLAGMNTEAFF. For the CDR3, the DNA is TGTGCCAGCAGCCTCGCGGGCATGAACACTGAAGCTTTCTTT.

CDR3 in DNA: TGTGCCAGCAGCTTGGAGCGGACGAGTCCCTATGGCTACACCTTC. Protein: CASSLERTSPYGYTF. The chain joins TRBV7-8 to TRBJ1-2, with no clear D. The CDR3 contains 15 residues. Trimming took off 3 bases at V and 4 bases at J, with 15 bases between the two ends. Germline lookup yields CDR1 SGHVS and CDR2 FQNEAQ.

The V gene is TRBV7-9, the J gene TRBJ2-7; D call uncertain. V lost 4 bases, J lost 3 bases, and 4 bases lay in between. Germline CDR1 reads SEHNR; CDR2 reads FQNEAQ (reference sequence). The CDR3 is 11 amino acids. This chain's CDR3 is CASSSNYEQYF. CDR3 DNA sequence: TGTGCCAGCAGCTCAAACTACGAGCAGTACTTC.

The chain carries TRBV28 and TRBJ2-7, with D perhaps TRBD2 (7 bases). V was shortened by 6 bases and J by 6 bases, with 18 bases between the two germline ends. Germline loops: CDR1 MDHEN, CDR2 SYDVKM. The CDR3 totals 14 residues. The CDR3: CASRIQGGRTEQYF. In nucleotides, the CDR3 is TGTGCCAGCAGGATACAGGGAGGGCGTACCGAGCAGTACTTC.

The chain has TRBV28 and TRBJ2-1, with TRBD2 as a possible D gene (6 bases). This CDR3 is built from 15 residues. V lost 6 bases and J lost 2, with 14 bases in between. The germline CDR1 and CDR2 sequences are MDHEN and SYDVKM. The CDR3 DNA reads TGTGCCAGCAGGGCCGGGACTCCGACCTACAATGAGCAGTTCTTC. Amino acid sequence: CASRAGTPTYNEQFF.

J is TRBJ1-5 and V is TRBV19, with D possibly being TRBD1 (5 bases). The CDR3 covers 13 residues. Germline V lookup: CDR1 LNHDA, CDR2 SQIVND (reference sequence). Deletions cut 7 bases from V and 7 bases from J, with 14 bases between. CDR3 residues: CASTMGGLQPQHF. The CDR3, as DNA: TGTGCCAGTACCATGGGGGGACTACAGCCCCAGCATTTT.

The chain combines TRBV6-5 with TRBJ1-5, with D maybe TRBD1 (5 bases). V was trimmed by 6 bases and J by 7 bases, leaving 7 bases between them. CDR3 length: 11 residues. Looked up from germline, CDR1 is MNHEY and CDR2 is SVGAGI. The CDR3 nucleotides are TGTGCCAGCAGCGGGGGGCAGCCCCAGCATTTT. It translates to CASSGGQPQHF.

This clone was seen only once. The chain joins TRBV19 to TRBJ1-5; 7 bases align to TRBD1. The J segment lost 4 bases and the V segment lost 5 bases, leaving 5 bases of the junction unmatched. The CDR3 covers 14 residues. CDR1 and CDR2 from the germline V gene are LNHDA and SQIVND (reference sequence). The DNA of the CDR3 is TGTGCCAGTAGTTGGACAGGAGTGAATCAGCCCCAGCATTTT. Protein sequence: CASSWTGVNQPQHF.

The chain joins TRBV27 to TRBJ1-5; D not certain. Germline V lookup: CDR1 MNHEY, CDR2 SMNVEV (reference sequence). Trimming removed 1 base from V and 6 bases from J, with 10 bases in between. The CDR3 has 14 residues. The CDR3 loop is CASSLYPLSQPQHF. The CDR3 nucleotides read TGTGCCAGCAGTTTATACCCCCTGAGTCAGCCCCAGCATTTT.

The rearrangement links TRBV5-6 to TRBJ2-2, with TRBD2 identical over 9 bases. Germline values: CDR1 SGHDT, CDR2 YYEEEE. V trimming: 4 bases; J trimming: 2 bases; junction bases outside the gene matches: 9. CDR3 length: 17 residues. In DNA, the CDR3 is TGTGCCAGCAGCCCGTTGGTAGCGGGGGACAACACCGGGGAGCTGTTTTTT. This translates into CASSPLVAGDNTGELFF. Full variable domain (missing parts from reference TRBV5-6 and TRBJ2-2): DAGVTQSPTHLIKTRGQQVTLRCSPKSGHDTVSWYQQALGQGPQFIFQYYEEEERQRGNFPDRFSGHQFPNYSSELNVNALLLGDSALYLCASSPLVAGDNTGELFFGEGSRLTVL.

The chain combines TRBV7-9 with TRBJ1-1; D ambiguous. This CDR3 comprises 12 residues. Trimming cost V 8 bases and J 1 base, with 8 bases left between them. From germline, CDR1 is SEHNR and CDR2 FQNEAQ (reference sequence). The CDR3 loop is CASLGANTEAFF. CDR3 DNA: TGTGCCAGCCTGGGAGCGAACACTGAAGCTTTCTTT. The whole variable domain, filled in from reference TRBV7-9 and TRBJ1-1, reads DTGVSQNPRHKITKRGQNVTFRCDPISEHNRLYWYRQTLGQGPEFLTYFQNEAQLEKSRLLSDRFSAERPKGSFSTLEIQRTEQGDSAMYLCASLGANTEAFFGQGTRLTVV.

The gene calls are TRBV27 and TRBJ2-1; tentative D call: TRBD1 (5 bases). CDR1 is MNHEY and CDR2 is SMNVEV in the germline V gene (reference sequence). The V end was cut by 11 bases, the J end by 0 bases, with 20 bases between. The CDR3 spans 16 residues. CDR3 region: CAAGSWGSSSYNEQFF. The CDR3 DNA is TGTGCCGCCGGTTCTTGGGGCAGCAGCTCCTACAATGAGCAGTTCTTC.

The rearrangement uses TRBV19 and TRBJ2-1; TRBD2 aligns across 10 bases. CDR3 length: 14 amino acids. CDR1 is LNHDA, CDR2 SQIVND, per germline (reference sequence). With V trimmed by 5 bases and J by 4 bases, 2 bases remained unmatched. The CDR3: CASSASGSYNEQFF. In DNA form, the CDR3 reads TGTGCCAGTAGTGCTAGCGGGAGTTACAATGAGCAGTTCTTC.

The rearrangement joins TRBV4-2 to TRBJ2-7; TRBD2 agrees at 10 bases. Losses at the gene ends were 3 bases for V and 3 bases for J; bases not matched to a gene: 5. The CDR3 consists of 15 residues. Germline assignment: CDR1 LGHNA and CDR2 YNFKEQ. CDR3 nucleotides: TGTGCCAGCAGCCATGGCAGCGGGGGGGGCTACGAGCAGTACTTC. This sequence encodes CASSHGSGGGYEQYF.